Listed here is a single T cell receptor beta chain. This sample was included in a study of graft-versus-host responses after intestinal transplantation. Assay used: immunoSEQ multiplex PCR; TCRdb lists only in-frame clones, some missing. The table includes some 10,000 clones, over 90% detected once. The CDR3 loop spans 10 amino acids. In germline, CDR1 is SGHKS, CDR2 YYEKEE (reference sequence). V was pared by 5 bases and J by 4 bases, with 1 base between. The origin of this receptor is a human patient who received an intestinal transplant, so some T cells may come from the graft donor. The chain is built from TRBV5-5 and TRBJ2-1; D unclear. This specimen was PBMCs, taken around nine weeks after transplant. The CDR3 DNA reads TGTGCCAGCAGTTACAATGAGCAGTTCTTC. This sequence encodes CASSYNEQFF. Filled out from reference TRBV5-5 and TRBJ2-1, the complete variable domain reads DAGVTQSPTHLIKTRGQQVTLRCSPISGHKSVSWYQQVLGQGPQFIFQYYEKEERGRGNFPDRFSARQFPNYSSELNVNALLLGDSALYLCASSYNEQFFGPGTRLTVL.